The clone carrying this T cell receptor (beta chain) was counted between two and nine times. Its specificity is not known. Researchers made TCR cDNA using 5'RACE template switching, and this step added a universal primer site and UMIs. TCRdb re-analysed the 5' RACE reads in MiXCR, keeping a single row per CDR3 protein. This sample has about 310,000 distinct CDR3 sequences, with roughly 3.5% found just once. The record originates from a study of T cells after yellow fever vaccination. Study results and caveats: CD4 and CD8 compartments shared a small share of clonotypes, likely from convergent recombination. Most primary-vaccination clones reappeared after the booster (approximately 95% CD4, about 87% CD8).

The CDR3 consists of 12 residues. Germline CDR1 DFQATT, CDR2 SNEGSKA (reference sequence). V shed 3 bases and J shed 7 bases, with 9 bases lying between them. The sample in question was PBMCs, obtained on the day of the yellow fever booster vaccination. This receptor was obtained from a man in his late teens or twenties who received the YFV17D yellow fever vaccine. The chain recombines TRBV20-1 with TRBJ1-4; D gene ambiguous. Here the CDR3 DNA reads TGCAGTGCTAGGTGGAGTACTGAAAAACTGTTTTTT. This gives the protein CSARWSTEKLFF.